This T cell receptor beta chain was obtained from a study of CD8 T cells in ankylosing spondylitis. General observations from the study: Apparently characteristic of ankylosing spondylitis blood was a TCR beta motif (about 8 highly homologous variants).

Concerning this clonotype itself: Its antigen is as yet unknown.

V was pared by 5 bases and J by 0 bases, with 17 bases of the junction left unmatched. The CDR3 runs 21 residues. Germline CDR1 SGHAT, CDR2 FQDESV (reference sequence). For TCR beta, libraries came from quantitative 5'-RACE with molecular barcodes. TCRdb re-analysed the 5' RACE reads in MiXCR, keeping a single row per CDR3 protein. This sample carries 470,000 or so distinct CDR3 sequences, 25% to 30% of them seen once, and the ten largest clones take approximately 1%. The TCR comes from a male donor with ankylosing spondylitis. The sample comprised blood, either unsorted or a sorted T cell fraction (not recorded which). This chain joins TRBV11-1 and TRBJ2-1, with TRBD2 matching 12 bases. The CDR3 nucleotides are TGTGCCAGCAGCACCCTCCTAGCGGGAGGGCCGGGATTGGGCTCCTACAATGAGCAGTTCTTC. Encoded protein: CASSTLLAGGPGLGSYNEQFF.